This T cell receptor beta chain was observed in a study of memory CD4+ T cells and cytomegalovirus serostatus. Overall study results and limits: The CMV-associated TCR signature appears largely within the CD4+ memory repertoire. Median bootstrapped AUC for CMV status was roughly 0.95 originally, about 0.9 US-trained. Of under 200 reported CMV TCRbeta sequences, about 67 were found in memory CD4+ repertoires.

The sort gate was single viable CD3+CD4+CD8-CD45RO+ cells for memory CD4+ T cells. Trimming removed 4 bases from V and 6 bases from J; junction bases left unmatched: 2. The germline V gene has CDR1 SNHLY and CDR2 FYNNEI. CDR3 length: 13 residues. The table came from immunoSEQ multiplex PCR; TCRdb's copy has only in-frame clones and leaves some out. The sample comprises tens of thousands of clones, around three quarters of which are singletons, and 0.95% to 1.2% rests with the top ten. In regard to this clone: The antigen remains unidentified.

V and J are TRBV2 and TRBJ2-1; 8 positions match TRBD2. Sequencing was carried out using memory CD4+ T cells from blood. This TCR was sampled from an adult in good health and CMV-seronegative. The CDR3 spells CASSAGTSNEQFF. For the CDR3, the DNA is TGTGCCAGCAGTGCTGGGACTAGCAATGAGCAGTTCTTC.